This T cell receptor beta chain was sequenced in a study of regulatory T cells in long-lasting Graves disease. CDR1 and CDR2 from the germline V gene are MDHEN and SYDVKM. CDR3 size: 15 residues. The time point is: newly diagnosed GD, antithyroid drugs for less than 3 months. PBMCs were the source of the RNA used for TCR sequencing. This clonotype has just a few counts. Its antigen is not identified. This may be a read error, as it is one base from a much larger clone. CDR3 regions were amplified by Arm-PCR using iRepertoire HTBI primers to build TCR beta libraries. Source study methods: The identification of about 68 TRBV and some 14 TRBJ segments was made across samples. Via MiXCR, TCRdb re-called the multiplex PCR reads, giving one row per CDR3 protein. TCRdb's processing, not the authors', yielded these V and J calls. This sample carries fewer than 650,000 distinct CDR3 sequences, roughly 15% of them seen once, and the ten largest clones take under 20%.

Whole-study results and caveats: Small numbers of samples may have cut accuracy. Persistent disease samples used TRBV28, TRBJ1-2 and TRBJ2-5 preferentially.

These data also featured in a second study, about T cells in Graves' hyperthyroidism and ophthalmopathy. Turning to that study: The HTBI primer set served for first-round RT-PCR of the TCR CDR3.

Sequencing used peripheral blood mononuclear cells (PBMCs), obtained at new diagnosis, from a patient treated with antithyroid drugs. The rearrangement joins TRBV28 to TRBJ2-7, with D maybe TRBD2 (5 bases). The sequence was obtained from a woman between 25 and 40 years old with Graves disease. The CDR3 spells CANSSPPGTYYEQYF. CDR3 DNA sequence: TGTGCCAACAGTTCCCCCCCGGGAACCTACTACGAGCAGTACTTC.